The clone carrying this TCR beta chain was detected many times. Its antigen is as yet unknown. This sample is drawn from a study of T cells after yellow fever vaccination. Findings and caveats of the study: Clonotype sharing between CD4 and CD8 compartments was small. Within FACS-sorted repertoires, abundant clonotypes contaminating from the bulk population could be present. A faster peak, day 5 versus 15, was reached by the weaker secondary response.

V lost 2 bases to trimming and J lost 5 bases, with 21 bases between them. The germline V gene has CDR1 MDHEN and CDR2 SYDVKM. CDR3 size: 18 residues. One entry per CDR3 protein, called by TCRdb with MiXCR from the 5' RACE reads. Found here are some 220,000 distinct CDR3 sequences, 3.2% of them singletons; the top ten hold 3.2%. The rearrangement uses TRBV28 and TRBJ2-2; D might be TRBD1 or TRBD2, each matching 6 bases. The sample was CD4+ T cells sorted from PBMCs, taken 10 days after the yellow fever booster vaccination. This clonotype was obtained from a man younger than 30 who received the YFV17D yellow fever vaccine. In DNA, the CDR3 is TGTGCCAGCAGTTTAGGCCCCCCGCGGGACATCCTGACCGGGGAGCTGTTTTTT. Residues: CASSLGPPRDILTGELFF.